Shown below are 17 T cell receptor beta chains from a single sample sequenced in a study of blood T cell repertoires in COVID-19. TCRdb's table, derived via immunoSEQ multiplex PCR, lists solely in-frame clones and lacks some. The sample has about 25,000 clones, 65% to 85% seen once. Input material: peripheral blood. These receptors all come from a man aged 45-65 years with active or convalescent COVID-19.

J is TRBJ2-3 and V is TRBV29-1; 9 positions match TRBD2. The junction had 7 bases not matched to a gene; V was cut back by 4 bases and J by 5 bases. Germline values: CDR1 SQVTM, CDR2 ANQGSEA. The CDR3 runs 14 residues. The CDR3 region is CSVGASGAGDTQYF. Here the CDR3 DNA reads TGCAGCGTTGGGGCTAGCGGGGCGGGAGATACGCAGTATTTT.

This chain uses TRBV27 with TRBJ1-3; TRBD1 agrees at 7 bases. The CDR3 runs 13 residues. Germline lookup yields CDR1 MNHEY and CDR2 SMNVEV (reference sequence). Unmatched junction bases numbered 5, after V lost 10 bases and J lost 2 bases. CDR3 region: CATFDRAGNTIYF. CDR3 nucleotides: TGTGCCACCTTCGACAGGGCTGGAAACACCATATATTTT.

The gene calls are TRBV29-1 and TRBJ2-7, with TRBD2 identical over 10 bases. The CDR3 loop spans 14 amino acids. V shed 2 bases and J 4 bases; nucleotides not matched to a gene: 5. Germline assignment: CDR1 SQVTM and CDR2 ANQGSEA. The CDR3 DNA follows: TGCAGCGTTGAACCTCTAGCGGGAGTATACGAGCAGTACTTC. It codes for CSVEPLAGVYEQYF.

V usage is TRBV9 and J usage is TRBJ1-3; perhaps TRBD1 as D (5 bases). Germline V gene data show CDR1 as SGDLS and CDR2 as YYNGEE. Trimming removed 1 base at V and 3 bases at J, with 11 bases between. The CDR3 has 15 residues. DNA of the CDR3: TGTGCCAGCAGCGTATCGGAGGGGTTTGGAAACACCATATATTTT. Amino acids: CASSVSEGFGNTIYF.

This chain joins TRBV5-1 and TRBJ2-2; 8 bases map to TRBD1. The CDR3 has 15 amino acids. After removal of 0 bases from V and 4 bases from J, the junction contained 2 bases not matched to a gene. CDR1 is SGHRS, CDR2 YFSETQ, per germline. CDR3 sequence reads: CASSLAGQATGELFF. The CDR3 DNA reads as TGCGCCAGCAGCTTGGCGGGACAGGCCACCGGGGAGCTGTTTTTT.

The chain recombines TRBV21-1 with TRBJ2-5; the D call TRBD1 from the table was never checked on the DNA. TRBV21-1 counts as a pseudogene. The CDR3 extends over 15 amino acids. Here the CDR3 DNA reads TGTGCCAGCAGCAAAGCTCACGACAGGGAAGAGACCCAGTACTTC. Its translation: CASSKAHDREETQYF.

The V and J genes are TRBV28 and TRBJ1-2, with 8 bases that match TRBD1. Per germline, CDR1 MDHEN and CDR2 SYDVKM. V dropped 5 bases and J dropped 0; count of bases not matched to a gene: 14. CDR3 length equals 18 residues. The CDR3 DNA is TGTGCCAGCAGTACCGGGACAGGACAGTTCAAGACTAACTATGGCTACACCTTC. Protein: CASSTGTGQFKTNYGYTF.

The V gene is TRBV28, the J gene TRBJ1-1, with a weak D call TRBD1 (6 bases). Germline V gives CDR1 MDHEN, CDR2 SYDVKM. V was cut by 0 bases and J by 3 bases, with 11 bases left in between. The CDR3 covers 15 residues. Here the CDR3 DNA reads TGTGCCAGCAGTTTATGGGGGGGGCGCGACACTGAAGCTTTCTTT. It translates to CASSLWGGRDTEAFF.

The chain couples TRBV13 to TRBJ2-3; TRBD1 matches at 10 bases. V trimming: 5 bases; J trimming: 6 bases; junction bases outside the gene matches: 11. Germline CDR1 is PRHDT and CDR2 is FYEKMQ (reference sequence). The CDR3 length is 16 residues. Here the CDR3 reads CASSHRDRGMMDTQYF. Written as DNA, the CDR3 is TGTGCCAGCAGCCACCGGGACAGGGGAATGATGGATACGCAGTATTTT.

The gene calls are TRBV5-1 and TRBJ2-1; D gene ambiguous. CDR1 SGHRS and CDR2 YFSETQ come from the germline V gene. Trimming stripped 0 bases from V and 3 bases from J, with 13 bases between. CDR3 length: 16 residues. DNA for the CDR3: TGCGCCAGCAGCTTGGGTTTAGGTACGGGCTACAATGAGCAGTTCTTC. Protein: CASSLGLGTGYNEQFF.

This clone was recorded a few times. The genes are TRBV7-9 and TRBJ1-1, with D possibly TRBD1 on 5 matching bases. Deletions cut 5 bases from V and 5 bases from J, with 6 bases between. The V gene's germline CDR1 is SEHNR and CDR2 FQNEAQ (reference sequence). The CDR3 is made up of 11 amino acids. CDR3 amino acids: CASSQGTEAFF. The CDR3 DNA reads as TGTGCCAGCAGCCAGGGAACTGAAGCTTTCTTT.

This sequence joins TRBV12-3 or TRBV12-4 and TRBJ1-2; D remains unclear. Between the trimmed V and J ends, which lost 1 base and 8 bases, there was a span of 5 bases. CDR3 length equals 11 residues. CDR3 DNA sequence: TGTGCCAGCAGTTTAGGGCGGGGCTACACCTTC. This sequence encodes CASSLGRGYTF.

The CDR3, as DNA: TGTGCCAGCAGCCCCAGGTTGGGTGGGAGGGGGTTCAATGAGCAGTTCTTC. It translates to CASSPRLGGRGFNEQFF. The chain joins TRBV9 to TRBJ2-1; the D gene is possibly TRBD2 (7 bases). V dropped 4 bases and J dropped 6 bases, with 23 bases sitting between them. There are 17 residues in the CDR3. CDR1 and CDR2 from the germline V gene are SGDLS and YYNGEE.

V gene TRBV6-6 combines with J gene TRBJ2-7, with TRBD1 matching 9 bases. From germline, CDR1 is MNHNY and CDR2 SVGAGI (reference sequence). The CDR3 spans 14 residues. V lost 7 bases and J lost 5; bases outside the gene matches: 9. Here the CDR3 reads CASNRGQGSHEQYF. CDR3 bases: TGTGCCAGCAATCGAGGACAGGGGAGCCACGAGCAGTACTTC.

As to this clone: Other DNA variants within this sample encode the same CDR3. The chain couples TRBV15 to TRBJ2-1; 11 bases match TRBD2. This CDR3 contains 15 residues. Per germline, CDR1 LNHNV and CDR2 YYDKDF (reference sequence). Trimming removed 0 bases from V and 7 bases from J; junction bases left unmatched: 2. In DNA, the CDR3 is TGTGCCACCAGCAGAGAGGGACTAGCGGAGAATGAGCAGTTCTTC. Residues: CATSREGLAENEQFF. Based on the CDR3 plus reference TRBV15 and TRBJ2-1, the full variable domain is DAMVIQNPRYQVTQFGKPVTLSCSQTLNHNVMYWYQQKSSQAPKLLFHYYDKDFNNEADTPDNFQSRRPNTSFCFLDIRSPGLGDTAMYLCATSREGLAENEQFFGPGTRLTVL.

This chain uses TRBV7-9 with TRBJ1-2; no definite D call. The CDR3 length is 15 residues. Germline-derived CDR1 and CDR2 are SEHNR and FQNEAQ (reference sequence). The V and J ends lost 4 bases and 5 bases respectively, with 17 bases between them. The CDR3 DNA is TGTGCCAGCAGCTCCTGGGCCTCTACGGATTATGGCTACACCTTC. Translating gives CASSSWASTDYGYTF.

This clone appeared a few times. The rearrangement joins TRBV6-5 to TRBJ2-5; D is uncertain. This CDR3 is 15 amino acids long. V gave up 0 bases and J gave up 2 bases, with 10 bases separating them. The germline CDR1 and CDR2 sequences are MNHEY and SVGAGI. Written as DNA, the CDR3 is TGTGCCAGCAGTTACTCGACTGGAGAGCAAGAGACCCAGTACTTC. Translation gives CASSYSTGEQETQYF.